This T cell receptor (beta chain) was sequenced during a study of CD8 T cells in Susac syndrome (dated by TCRdb to the late 2010s). Some background on the complete study: The study used repertoire sequencing to test whether antigen drove CD8+ T cell activation and differentiation in Susac syndrome. CD8+ T cell repertoire clonality was compared between about a dozen healthy donors, roughly 14 Susac syndrome patients and around 15 multiple sclerosis patients.

High-throughput TCR beta sequencing profiled peripheral blood CD8+ and CD4+ T cells from healthy donors, Susac syndrome patients and multiple sclerosis patients. Multiple sclerosis controls were treatment-naive patients with stable or active relapsing-remitting disease fulfilling revised McDonald criteria. Bulk CD8+ and CD4+ T cells were purified by magnetic negative isolation, while CD8+ TEMRA cells were enriched using FACS. Blood was collected in EDTA tubes and processed within 24 hours, with PBMCs isolated through density gradient centrifugation. PBMCs intended for TCR sequencing were cryopreserved in liquid nitrogen and thawed later in a water bath at 37 degrees C. The sorted or isolated CD4+, CD8+ and CD8+ TEMRA cells had a purity of 90% or higher. The V end loses 7 bases and the J end loses 0 bases, and a stretch of 10 bases separates them. The CDR3 numbers 14 residues from cysteine through phenylalanine. Just CDR3 DNA is preserved here, 42 bases in frame from base 1. Looking up the germline V gene yields CDR1 MNHNS and CDR2 SASEGT.

RNA was extracted using the RNeasy kit, and roughly 0.45 to 1 ug of the RNA was reverse transcribed with random hexamers. The immunoSEQ multiplex PCR assay, which covers 54 Vbeta and 13 Jbeta segments, was used to amplify TCR beta CDR3 regions. PCR amplification bias was corrected by using a synthetic template baseline for primer optimization and computational correction. The original methods were these. Only productive sequences were kept, with reads annotated to V, D and J genes according to IMGT and analyzed in immunoSEQ Analyzer. Clonality was calculated as one minus the Shannon entropy normalized by log2 of the number of productive unique sequences. Public and private clones were assessed among the 100 most prevalent clones of each patient and control. A clone was defined as Susac-specific if it was absent from the healthy and MS cohorts, from some 980 published viral clones and from other ImmuneACCESS disease sequences. TCRdb passed the public sequencing reads through fastp at Q25 and MiXCR, retaining productive beta sequences. Merged by CDR3 protein, the rows form single entries marked with the most common genes and DNA. The authors' filters were not applied to this entry. A total of 200,000 to 250,000 distinct CDR3 sequences appear in this sample, 80% to 95% of them only once. The ten most abundant clones make up about 0.13% of the sample.

A word on this clonotype: This clone's antigen is unknown. The record has no base qualities; no much larger clone is one base away.

Summary of the overall study and its limitations: The study acknowledged that relatively few individuals were included in the TCR sequencing and HLA analysis.

This chain is built from TRBV6-1 and TRBJ1-5; the D gene cannot be named for sure. Sequences were obtained from CD8+ T cells from PBMCs. The TCR was taken from a human donor with multiple sclerosis. CDR3 protein: CASIGSSSNQPQHF. The nucleotide sequence is TGTGCCAGCATCGGCAGTTCTAGCAATCAGCCCCAGCATTTT.